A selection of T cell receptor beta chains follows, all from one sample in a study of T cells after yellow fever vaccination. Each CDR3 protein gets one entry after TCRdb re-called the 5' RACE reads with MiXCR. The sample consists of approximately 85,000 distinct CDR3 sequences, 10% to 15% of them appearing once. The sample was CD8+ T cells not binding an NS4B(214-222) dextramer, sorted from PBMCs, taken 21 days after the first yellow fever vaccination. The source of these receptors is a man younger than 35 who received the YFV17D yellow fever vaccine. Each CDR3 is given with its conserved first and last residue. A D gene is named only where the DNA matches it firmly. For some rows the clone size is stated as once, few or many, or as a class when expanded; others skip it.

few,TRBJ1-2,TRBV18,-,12,CASSSDRSGYTF,TGTGCCAGCTCATCCGACCGGAGTGGCTACACCTTC
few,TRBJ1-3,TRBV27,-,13,CASSWGAGNTIYF,TGTGCCAGCAGCTGGGGGGCCGGAAACACCATATATTTT
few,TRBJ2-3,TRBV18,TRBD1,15,CASLPTGVYTDTQYF,TGTGCCAGCTTACCGACAGGGGTCTACACAGATACGCAGTATTTT
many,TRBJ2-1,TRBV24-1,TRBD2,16,CATSDSSGGVYNEQFF,TGTGCCACCAGTGATTCTAGCGGGGGAGTTTACAATGAGCAGTTCTTC
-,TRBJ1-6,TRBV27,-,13,CASANSENSPLHF,TGTGCCAGCGCAAACTCGGAGAATTCACCCCTCCACTTT
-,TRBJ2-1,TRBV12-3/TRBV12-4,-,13,CASSSDFYNEQFF,TGTGCCAGCAGTTCGGACTTCTACAATGAGCAGTTCTTC
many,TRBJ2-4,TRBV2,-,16,CAREDRRPTAKNIQYF,TGTGCCAGAGAAGACAGAAGGCCAACGGCCAAAAACATTCAGTACTTC
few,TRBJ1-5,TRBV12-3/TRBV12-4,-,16,CASSLWGRDTNQPQHF,TGTGCCAGCAGTTTATGGGGCCGGGACACCAATCAGCCCCAGCATTTT
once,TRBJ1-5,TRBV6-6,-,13,CASNGASNQPQHF,TGTGCCAGCAACGGGGCGAGCAATCAGCCCCAGCATTTT
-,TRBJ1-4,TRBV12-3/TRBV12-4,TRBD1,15,CASSWTGPRNEKLFF,TGTGCCAGCAGTTGGACAGGGCCGCGTAATGAAAAACTGTTTTTT
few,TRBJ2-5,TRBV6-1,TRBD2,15,CASSPGTSGQETQYF,TGTGCCAGCAGTCCCGGGACTAGCGGCCAAGAGACCCAGTACTTC
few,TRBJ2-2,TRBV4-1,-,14,CASRPPEGAGELFF,TGCGCCAGCAGGCCCCCCGAGGGGGCCGGGGAGCTGTTTTTT
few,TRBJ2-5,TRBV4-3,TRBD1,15,CASSQETGVQETQYF,TGCGCCAGCAGCCAAGAGACAGGGGTACAAGAGACCCAGTACTTC
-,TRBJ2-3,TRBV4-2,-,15,CASSPWGAGTDTQYF,TGTGCCAGCAGCCCCTGGGGAGCGGGCACAGATACGCAGTATTTT
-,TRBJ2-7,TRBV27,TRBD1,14,CASSVDRASDEQYF,TGTGCCAGCAGTGTCGACAGGGCATCCGACGAGCAGTACTTC
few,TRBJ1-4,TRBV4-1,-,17,CASSQDLDDATNEKLFF,TGCGCCAGCAGCCAAGATTTGGATGACGCAACTAATGAAAAACTGTTTTTT
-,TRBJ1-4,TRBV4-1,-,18,CASSHRGAGPGANEKLFF,TGCGCCAGCAGCCATAGGGGGGCGGGTCCGGGAGCTAATGAAAAACTGTTTTTT
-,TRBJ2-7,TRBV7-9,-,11,CASRGSYEQYF,TGTGCCAGCAGGGGGTCCTACGAGCAGTACTTC
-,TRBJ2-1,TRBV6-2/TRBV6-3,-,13,CASSVPGYNEQFF,TGTGCCAGCAGTGTTCCCGGATACAATGAGCAGTTCTTC
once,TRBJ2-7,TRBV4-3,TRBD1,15,CASSPRRDRVYEQYF,TGCGCCAGCAGCCCAAGACGGGACAGGGTCTACGAGCAGTACTTC
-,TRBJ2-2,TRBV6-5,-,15,CASSYGVGSTGELFF,TGTGCCAGCAGTTACGGAGTAGGGTCCACCGGGGAGCTGTTTTTT
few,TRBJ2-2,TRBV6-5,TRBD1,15,CASSPGTGGNGELFF,TGTGCCAGCAGTCCTGGGACAGGGGGAAACGGGGAGCTGTTTTTT
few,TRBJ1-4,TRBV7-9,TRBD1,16,CASNFGGTGANEKLFF,TGTGCCAGCAACTTCGGGGGGACAGGGGCTAATGAAAAACTGTTTTTT
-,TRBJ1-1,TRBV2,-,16,CASDIARGHKNTEAFF,TGTGCCAGTGACATTGCCCGCGGACACAAGAACACTGAAGCTTTCTTT
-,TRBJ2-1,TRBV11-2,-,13,CASTRTVYNEQFF,TGTGCCAGCACAAGGACGGTTTACAATGAGCAGTTCTTC
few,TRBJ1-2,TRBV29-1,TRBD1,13,CSARDREIYGYTF,TGCAGCGCGAGGGACAGGGAGATCTATGGCTACACCTTC
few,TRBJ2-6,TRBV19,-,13,CASRASGANVLTF,TGTGCCAGTAGGGCCTCTGGGGCCAACGTCCTGACTTTC
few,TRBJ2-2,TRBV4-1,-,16,CASSHLGGRGTGELFF,TGCGCCAGCAGCCATTTGGGGGGGCGAGGAACCGGGGAGCTGTTTTTT
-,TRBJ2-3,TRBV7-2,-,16,CASSSPVRPRGDTQYF,TGTGCCAGCAGCTCCCCAGTTCGCCCTAGGGGAGATACGCAGTATTTT
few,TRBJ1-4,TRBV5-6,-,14,CASSLRELREKLFF,TGTGCCAGCAGCTTGCGTGAGCTTCGTGAAAAACTGTTTTTT
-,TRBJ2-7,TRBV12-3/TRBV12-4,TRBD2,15,CASSLLAGGRYEQYF,TGTGCCAGCAGTTTACTAGCGGGGGGACGATACGAGCAGTACTTC
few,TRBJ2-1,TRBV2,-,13,CASITQGGNEQFF,TGTGCCAGCATTACTCAAGGAGGGAATGAGCAGTTCTTC
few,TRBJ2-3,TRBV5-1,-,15,CASSWGYASTDTQYF,TGCGCCAGCAGCTGGGGGTACGCGAGCACAGATACGCAGTATTTT
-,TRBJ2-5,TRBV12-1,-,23,CASSPLTASGNRGGPPPQETQYF,TGTGCCAGCAGTCCTCTCACCGCCTCCGGGAACCGGGGGGGACCCCCCCCACAAGAGACCCAGTACTTC
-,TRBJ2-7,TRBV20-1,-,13,CSARVPSSYEQYF,TGCAGTGCTAGGGTCCCCTCCTCCTACGAGCAGTACTTC
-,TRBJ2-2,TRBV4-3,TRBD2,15,CASSQGLADHRELFF,TGCGCCAGCAGCCAAGGGCTAGCGGACCACCGGGAGCTGTTTTTT
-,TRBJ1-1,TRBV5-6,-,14,CASSPGLGNTEAFF,TGTGCCAGCAGCCCGGGACTGGGGAACACTGAAGCTTTCTTT
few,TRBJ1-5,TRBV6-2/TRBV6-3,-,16,CASSYLTGRRLQPQHF,TGTGCCAGCAGTTACCTAACTGGTCGAAGGCTTCAGCCCCAGCATTTT
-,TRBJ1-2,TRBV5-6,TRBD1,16,CASSLAYRQGSYGYTF,TGTGCCAGCAGCTTGGCCTATCGACAGGGCTCCTATGGCTACACCTTC
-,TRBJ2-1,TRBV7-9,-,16,CASSPGGISSYNEQFF,TGTGCCAGCAGCCCGGGTGGGATTAGCTCCTACAATGAGCAGTTCTTC
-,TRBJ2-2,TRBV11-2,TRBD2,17,CASFGRLAGKNGGELFF,TGTGCCAGCTTCGGCAGACTAGCGGGGAAAAATGGCGGGGAGCTGTTTTTT
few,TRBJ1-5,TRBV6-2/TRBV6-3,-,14,CASSYSGVGQPQHF,TGTGCCAGCAGTTACTCGGGAGTTGGGCAGCCCCAGCATTTT
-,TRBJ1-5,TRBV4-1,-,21,CASSHYSYWEAKWGSNQPQHF,TGCGCCAGCAGCCATTACTCGTATTGGGAGGCCAAGTGGGGTAGCAATCAGCCCCAGCATTTT
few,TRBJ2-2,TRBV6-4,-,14,CASSRTLNTGELFF,TGTGCCAGCAGTAGAACCCTTAACACCGGGGAGCTGTTTTTT
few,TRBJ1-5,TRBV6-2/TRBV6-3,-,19,CASSYRSSSLGPRNQPQHF,TGTGCCAGCAGTTACCGATCTTCGTCGCTGGGACCGAGAAATCAGCCCCAGCATTTT
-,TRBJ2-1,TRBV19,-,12,CASKNPWDEQFF,TGTGCCAGTAAGAATCCCTGGGATGAGCAGTTCTTC
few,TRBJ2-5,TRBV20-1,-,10,CSAIRETQYF,TGCAGTGCTATAAGGGAGACCCAGTACTTC
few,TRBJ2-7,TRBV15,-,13,CATSNLQTREQYF,TGTGCCACCAGTAATCTCCAGACCCGCGAGCAGTACTTC
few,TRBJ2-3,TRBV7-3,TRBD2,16,CASSSLAGGSPDTQYF,TGTGCCAGCAGCTCCCTAGCGGGGGGGTCCCCAGATACGCAGTATTTT
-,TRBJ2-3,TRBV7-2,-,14,CASSYGSLGDTQYF,TGTGCCAGCAGCTATGGTTCTCTCGGGGATACGCAGTATTTT
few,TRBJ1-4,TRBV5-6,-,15,CASSFPGAGWEKLFF,TGTGCCAGCAGCTTCCCGGGCGCAGGGTGGGAGAAACTGTTTTTT
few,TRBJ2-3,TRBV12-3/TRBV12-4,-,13,CASTTVRTDTQYF,TGTGCCAGCACGACGGTCCGCACAGATACGCAGTATTTT
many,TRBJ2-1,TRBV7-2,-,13,CASSPPSSNEQFF,TGTGCCAGCAGCCCCCCTAGTAGTAATGAGCAGTTCTTC